These 12 T cell receptor beta chains originate from one sample sequenced in a study of blood T cell repertoires in COVID-19. TCRdb keeps only in-frame clones here, not all; method: immunoSEQ multiplex PCR. The table lists about 320,000 clones, around four fifths of them singletons. Sequencing used peripheral blood. These receptors originate from a woman aged 45-65 years with acute or convalescent COVID-19.

This clone was detected once. The rearrangement links TRBV7-9 to TRBJ2-5, with 7 nucleotides matching TRBD2. The J segment lost 5 bases and the V segment lost 5 bases, leaving 5 bases of the junction unmatched. This CDR3 is built from 13 residues. From germline, CDR1 is SEHNR and CDR2 FQNEAQ (reference sequence). CDR3 in DNA: TGTGCCAGCAGCCCCAGCGGGGCGGAGACCCAGTACTTC. This gives the protein CASSPSGAETQYF.

The chain carries TRBV19 and TRBJ1-1; possible D gene TRBD1, 6 bases. Germline CDR1 is LNHDA and CDR2 is SQIVND (reference sequence). V was cut by 1 base and J by 3 bases, with 9 bases left in between. This CDR3 contains 14 residues. DNA for the CDR3: TGTGCCAGTAGTATAGTGGGGGCGGACACTGAAGCTTTCTTT. Translated, it gives CASSIVGADTEAFF.

V and J are TRBV19 and TRBJ1-2, with TRBD1 as a possible D gene (6 bases). This CDR3 spans 16 amino acids. Germline V lookup: CDR1 LNHDA, CDR2 SQIVND (reference sequence). The ends were cut back, 6 bases at V and 4 bases at J, with 21 bases in the middle. The CDR3 nucleotides read TGTGCCAGTAGACTAGGGACCGCGGACAGCCGCTATGGCTACACCTTC. This gives the protein CASRLGTADSRYGYTF.

The rearrangement joins TRBV20-1 to TRBJ1-2; D gene unclear. The CDR3 runs 11 residues. CDR1 DFQATT and CDR2 SNEGSKA come from the germline V gene (reference sequence). The V and J ends lost 6 bases and 8 bases respectively, with 13 bases between them. The CDR3: CSAEIDWGYTF. CDR3 bases: TGCAGTGCGGAGATAGACTGGGGCTACACCTTC.

This clone was detected only a few times. The chain couples TRBV5-1 to TRBJ1-3, with D unclear. This CDR3 has 15 residues. The germline V gene encodes CDR1 SGHRS and CDR2 YFSETQ. Trimming took 4 bases from V and 2 from J, leaving 13 bases between them. The CDR3 protein is CASSGGAGTGNTIYF. CDR3 sequence (DNA): TGCGCCAGCAGCGGCGGCGCGGGAACTGGAAACACCATATATTTT.

The rearrangement uses TRBV2 and TRBJ1-1; 7 nucleotides agree with TRBD1. The V and J ends lost 2 bases and 5 bases, in that order; junction bases with no gene match: 8. CDR1 is SNHLY and CDR2 is FYNNEI in the germline V gene. This CDR3 has 15 amino acids. The CDR3: CASSETYAGGTEAFF. CDR3 DNA: TGTGCCAGCAGTGAAACGTATGCAGGGGGGACTGAAGCTTTCTTT.

This clone was seen a few times. This chain connects TRBV3-1 (or the pseudogene TRBV3-2) to TRBJ2-7; the D is unclear. V lost 3 bases, J lost 4 bases, and 7 bases lay in between. The CDR3 totals 12 residues. The germline gives CDR1 LGHDT, CDR2 YNNKEL (reference sequence). CDR3 in amino acids: CASSHVLYEQYF. The CDR3 bases are TGTGCCAGCAGCCATGTCCTTTACGAGCAGTACTTC.

The chain employs TRBV28 and TRBJ2-7, with 7 bases identical to TRBD2. This CDR3 contains 13 residues. V lost 3 bases and J lost 3; bases outside the gene matches: 2. Germline CDR1 is MDHEN and CDR2 is SYDVKM. The CDR3 sequence is CASSLGGGYEQYF. CDR3 DNA: TGTGCCAGCAGTTTGGGCGGGGGCTACGAGCAGTACTTC.

This chain connects TRBV6-2 or TRBV6-3 to TRBJ1-1, with TRBD1 as a possible D gene (5 bases). The length of the CDR3 is 13 residues. Germline loops: CDR1 MNHEY, CDR2 SVGEGT. V lost 2 bases to trimming and J lost 1 base, with 5 bases between them. The CDR3 protein is CASSYDRNTEAFF. CDR3 in DNA: TGTGCCAGCAGTTACGACAGGAACACTGAAGCTTTCTTT.

V gene TRBV9 combines with J gene TRBJ2-5, with 9 bases aligning to TRBD2. This CDR3 is built from 15 residues. CDR1 is SGDLS, CDR2 YYNGEE, per germline. Losses at the gene ends were 6 bases for V and 4 bases for J; bases not matched to a gene: 10. In nucleotides, the CDR3 is TGTGCCAGCAACGTCGGGTCTAGCGGGACAGAGACCCAGTACTTC. Amino acids: CASNVGSSGTETQYF.

The chain combines TRBV4-1 with TRBJ2-5, with D possibly TRBD1 on 5 matching bases. This CDR3 comprises 16 residues. V was pared by 0 bases and J by 4 bases, with 15 bases between. Germline CDR1 MGHRA, CDR2 YSYEKL. CDR3 in DNA: TGCGCCAGCAGCCAAGACAGAACCTGGGGCGGAGAGACCCAGTACTTC. Its translation is CASSQDRTWGGETQYF.

The gene calls are TRBV3-1 (or the pseudogene TRBV3-2) and TRBJ2-2; the D gene is possibly TRBD2 (7 bases). The length of the CDR3 is 17 residues. Deletions cut 4 bases from V and 7 bases from J, with 22 bases between. CDR1 and CDR2 from the germline V gene are LGHDT and YNNKEL (reference sequence). The CDR3 DNA reads as TGTGCCAGCAGCCCGAAGCCCGTACAGGGAGGGGACGGGGAGCTGTTTTTT. Amino acids: CASSPKPVQGGDGELFF.